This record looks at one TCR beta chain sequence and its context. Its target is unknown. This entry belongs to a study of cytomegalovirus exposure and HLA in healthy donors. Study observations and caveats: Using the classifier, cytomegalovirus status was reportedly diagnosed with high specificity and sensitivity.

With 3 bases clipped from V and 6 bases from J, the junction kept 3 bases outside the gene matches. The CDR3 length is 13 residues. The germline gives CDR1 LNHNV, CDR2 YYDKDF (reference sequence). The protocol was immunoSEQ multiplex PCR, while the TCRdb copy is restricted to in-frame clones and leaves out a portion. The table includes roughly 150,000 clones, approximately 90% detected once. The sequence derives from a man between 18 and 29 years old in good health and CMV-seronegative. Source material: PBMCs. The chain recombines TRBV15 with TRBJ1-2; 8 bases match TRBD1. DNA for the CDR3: TGTGCCACCAGCAGCCTGACAGGGGATGGCTACACCTTC. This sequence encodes CATSSLTGDGYTF. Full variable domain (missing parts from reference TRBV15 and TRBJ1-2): DAMVIQNPRYQVTQFGKPVTLSCSQTLNHNVMYWYQQKSSQAPKLLFHYYDKDFNNEADTPDNFQSRRPNTSFCFLDIRSPGLGDTAMYLCATSSLTGDGYTFGSGTRLTVV.